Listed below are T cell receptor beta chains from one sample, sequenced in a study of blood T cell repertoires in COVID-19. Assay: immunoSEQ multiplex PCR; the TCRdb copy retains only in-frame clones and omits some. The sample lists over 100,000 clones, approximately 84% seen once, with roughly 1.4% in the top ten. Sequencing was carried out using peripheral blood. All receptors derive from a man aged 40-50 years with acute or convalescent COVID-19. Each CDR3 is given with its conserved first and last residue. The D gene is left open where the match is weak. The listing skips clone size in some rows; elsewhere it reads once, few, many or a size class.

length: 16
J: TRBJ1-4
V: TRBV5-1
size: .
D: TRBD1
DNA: TGCGCCAGCAGCTTGTGGGACAGGACCCAGGGGGAAAAACTGTTTTTT
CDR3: CASSLWDRTQGEKLFF

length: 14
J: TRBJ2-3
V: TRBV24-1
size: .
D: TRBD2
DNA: TGTGCCACCAGTTCAGCGGGAGAGGTAGATACGCAGTATTTT
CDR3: CATSSAGEVDTQYF

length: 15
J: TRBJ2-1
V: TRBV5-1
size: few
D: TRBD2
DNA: TGCGCCAGCAGCTCAGCGGGGGGTTCCTACAATGAGCAGTTCTTC
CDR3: CASSSAGGSYNEQFF

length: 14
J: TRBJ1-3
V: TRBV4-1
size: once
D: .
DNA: TGCGCCAGCAGCCAAAGGGGGTCTGGAAACACCATATATTTT
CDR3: CASSQRGSGNTIYF

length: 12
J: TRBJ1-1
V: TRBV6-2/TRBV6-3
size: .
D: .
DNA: TGTGCCAGCAGTGTCCCAGGCACTGAAGCTTTCTTT
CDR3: CASSVPGTEAFF

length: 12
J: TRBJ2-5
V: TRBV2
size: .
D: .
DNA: TGTGCCAGCGGACTACTCCAAGAGACCCAGTACTTC
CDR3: CASGLLQETQYF

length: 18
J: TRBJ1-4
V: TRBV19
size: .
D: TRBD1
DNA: TGTGCCAGTAGTCCTAAGCCAAGGGGGACAGCTTTTAATGAAAAACTGTTTTTT
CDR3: CASSPKPRGTAFNEKLFF

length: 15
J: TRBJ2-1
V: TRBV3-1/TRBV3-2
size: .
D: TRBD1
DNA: TGTGCCAGCAGAAGGACAGGGGAGTCCTACAATGAGCAGTTCTTC
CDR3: CASRRTGESYNEQFF

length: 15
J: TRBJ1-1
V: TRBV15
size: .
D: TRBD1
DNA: TGTGCCACCAGTTCAGGGGGAACCGGTAAGGGTGAAGCTTTCTTT
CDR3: CATSSGGTGKGEAFF

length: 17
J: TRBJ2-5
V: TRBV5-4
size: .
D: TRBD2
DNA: TGTGCCAGCAGCATTGGCGGGGGGTTAAGAATGTTAGAGACCCAGTACTTC
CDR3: CASSIGGGLRMLETQYF

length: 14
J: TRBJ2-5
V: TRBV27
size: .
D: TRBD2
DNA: TGTGCCAGCAGCCCGTTGGCGGGGGGGTCGGTGGGGTACTTC
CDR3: CASSPLAGGSVGYF

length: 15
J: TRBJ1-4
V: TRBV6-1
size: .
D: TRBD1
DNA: TGTGCCAGCAGCCGTAGACAGGGCGAGGGTGAAAAACTGTTTTTT
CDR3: CASSRRQGEGEKLFF

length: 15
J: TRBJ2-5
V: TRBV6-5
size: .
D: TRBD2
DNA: TGTGCCAGCAGTTCCCCTAGCGGGGGAAGAGAGACCCAGTACTTC
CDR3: CASSSPSGGRETQYF

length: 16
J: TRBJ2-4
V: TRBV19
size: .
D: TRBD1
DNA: TGTGCCAGTAGAAAATCCCAAACGGGACAGTCACACATTCAGTACTTC
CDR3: CASRKSQTGQSHIQYF

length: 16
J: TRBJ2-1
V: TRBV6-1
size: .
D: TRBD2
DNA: TGTGCCAGCAGTGAAAGGTGGACTAGGCCAGGCAATGAGCAGTTCTTC
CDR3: CASSERWTRPGNEQFF

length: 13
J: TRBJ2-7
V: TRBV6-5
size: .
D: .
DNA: TGTGCCAGCACCCCACCAGGCACCCACGAGCAGTACTTC
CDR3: CASTPPGTHEQYF

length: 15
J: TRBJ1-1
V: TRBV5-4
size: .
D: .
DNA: TGTGCCAGCAGCCCTGATCAGGGGATGAACACTGAAGCTTTCTTT
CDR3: CASSPDQGMNTEAFF

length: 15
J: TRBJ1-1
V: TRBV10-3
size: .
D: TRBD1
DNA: TGTGCCACCCTCGACAGGGGGGGATTGAACACTGAAGCTTTCTTT
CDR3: CATLDRGGLNTEAFF

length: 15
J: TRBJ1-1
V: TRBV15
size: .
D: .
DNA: TGTGCCACCAGCCAAAGCCTACTGGGGGGTCTAGAAGCTTTCTTT
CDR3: CATSQSLLGGLEAFF

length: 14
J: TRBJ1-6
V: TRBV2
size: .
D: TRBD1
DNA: TGTGCCAGCAGCCGACAGGGATCTAATTCACCCCTCCACTTT
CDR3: CASSRQGSNSPLHF

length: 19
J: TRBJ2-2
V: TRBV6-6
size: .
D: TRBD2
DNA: TGTGCCAGCAGTCTAACGCGACTAGCGGGGGGGCGGAACACCGGGGAGCTGTTTTTT
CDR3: CASSLTRLAGGRNTGELFF

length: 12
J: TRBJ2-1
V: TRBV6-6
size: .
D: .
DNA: TGTGCCAGCACCCTACAACGGGGTGAGCAGTTCTTC
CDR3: CASTLQRGEQFF

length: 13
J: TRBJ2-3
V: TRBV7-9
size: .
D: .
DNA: TGTGCCAGCAGCATCGGGAGTTCAGATACGCAGTATTTT
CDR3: CASSIGSSDTQYF

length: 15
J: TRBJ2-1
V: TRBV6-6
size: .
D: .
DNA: TGTGCCAGCAGTCAGGAGGGACCGGGGGTCAATGAGCAGTTCTTC
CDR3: CASSQEGPGVNEQFF

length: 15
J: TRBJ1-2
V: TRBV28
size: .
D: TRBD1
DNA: TGTGCCAGCAGAAGACCCGGACAGGGCCGTTATGGCTACACCTTC
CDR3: CASRRPGQGRYGYTF

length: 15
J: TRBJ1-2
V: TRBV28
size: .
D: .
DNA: TGTGCCAGCAGTTTATCTCAGGGGCTTAGCTATGGCTACACCTTC
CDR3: CASSLSQGLSYGYTF

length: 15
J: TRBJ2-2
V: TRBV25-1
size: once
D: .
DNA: TGTGCCAGCAGTTGGACCGGGAATCCAAACGGGGAGCTGTTTTTT
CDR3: CASSWTGNPNGELFF

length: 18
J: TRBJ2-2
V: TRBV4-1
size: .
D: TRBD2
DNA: TGCGCCAGCAGCCCTCCCCAAGCCGGGGGGGCCGTGCCCGGGGAGCTGTTTTTT
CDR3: CASSPPQAGGAVPGELFF

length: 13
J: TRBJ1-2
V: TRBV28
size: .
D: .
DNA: TGTGCCAGCAGTTTTACAGGGACCTATGGCTACACCTTC
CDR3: CASSFTGTYGYTF

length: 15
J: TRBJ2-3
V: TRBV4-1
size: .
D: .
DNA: TGCGCCAGCAGCCAAGATCGGGTAGCGACAGATACGCAGTATTTT
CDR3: CASSQDRVATDTQYF

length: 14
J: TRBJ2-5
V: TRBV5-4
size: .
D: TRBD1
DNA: TGTGCCAGCAGCTTAGGACAGGGGAAAGAGACCCAGTACTTC
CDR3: CASSLGQGKETQYF

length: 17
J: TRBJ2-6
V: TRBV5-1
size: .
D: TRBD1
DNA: TGCGCCAGCAGCTTGGTGGGACAGGGCTCTGGGGCCAACGTCCTGACTTTC
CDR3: CASSLVGQGSGANVLTF

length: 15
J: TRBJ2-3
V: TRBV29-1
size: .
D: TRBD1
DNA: TGCAGCGTTGAAGAGCAGAGGGGGCAGACAGATACGCAGTATTTT
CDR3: CSVEEQRGQTDTQYF

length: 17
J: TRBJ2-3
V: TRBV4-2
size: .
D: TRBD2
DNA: TGTGCCAGCAGCCTCCCTAGCGGGGGGTCCGGCACAGATACGCAGTATTTT
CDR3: CASSLPSGGSGTDTQYF

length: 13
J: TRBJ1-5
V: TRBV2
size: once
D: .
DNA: TGTGCCAGCAGTGAACGGGGGAGTCAGCCCCAGCATTTT
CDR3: CASSERGSQPQHF

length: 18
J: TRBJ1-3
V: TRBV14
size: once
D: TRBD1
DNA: TGTGCCAGCAGCCAAGGACAGGGGGTCCTCTTCTCTGGAAACACCATATATTTT
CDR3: CASSQGQGVLFSGNTIYF

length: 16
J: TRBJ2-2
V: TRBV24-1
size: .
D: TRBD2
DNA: TGTGCCACCAGTGAACCCAGCGGGAGGGACACCGGGGAGCTGTTTTTT
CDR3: CATSEPSGRDTGELFF

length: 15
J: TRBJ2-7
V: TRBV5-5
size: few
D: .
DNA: TGTGCCAGCACCTTGGGACTCACAAGCCTCTACGAGCAGTACTTC
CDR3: CASTLGLTSLYEQYF

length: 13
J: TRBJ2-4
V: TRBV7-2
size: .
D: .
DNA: TGTGCCAGCAGCCCACGGAGTGTTAACATTCAGTACTTC
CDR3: CASSPRSVNIQYF

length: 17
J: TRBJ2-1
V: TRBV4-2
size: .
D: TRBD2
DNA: TGTGCCAGCAGCCAAGGGGTGTCGACTAGCGGGCGAAATGAGCAGTTCTTC
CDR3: CASSQGVSTSGRNEQFF

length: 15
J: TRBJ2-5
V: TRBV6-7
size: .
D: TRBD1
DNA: TGTGCCAGCAGTTACGGACAGGGGGCACAAGAGACCCAGTACTTC
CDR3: CASSYGQGAQETQYF

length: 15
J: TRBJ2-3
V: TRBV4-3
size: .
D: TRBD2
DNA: TGCGCCAGCAGCCAAGATCTCCTAGCGGCAGATACGCAGTATTTT
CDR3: CASSQDLLAADTQYF

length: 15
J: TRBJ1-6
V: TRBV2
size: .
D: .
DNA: TGTGCCAGCAGCGGGGGGGGTGCGGGCGGTTCACCCCTCCACTTT
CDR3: CASSGGGAGGSPLHF

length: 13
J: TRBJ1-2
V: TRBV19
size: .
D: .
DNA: TGTGCCAGTAGAGGGGAGGGGCACCGCCCGTACACCTTC
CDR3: CASRGEGHRPYTF